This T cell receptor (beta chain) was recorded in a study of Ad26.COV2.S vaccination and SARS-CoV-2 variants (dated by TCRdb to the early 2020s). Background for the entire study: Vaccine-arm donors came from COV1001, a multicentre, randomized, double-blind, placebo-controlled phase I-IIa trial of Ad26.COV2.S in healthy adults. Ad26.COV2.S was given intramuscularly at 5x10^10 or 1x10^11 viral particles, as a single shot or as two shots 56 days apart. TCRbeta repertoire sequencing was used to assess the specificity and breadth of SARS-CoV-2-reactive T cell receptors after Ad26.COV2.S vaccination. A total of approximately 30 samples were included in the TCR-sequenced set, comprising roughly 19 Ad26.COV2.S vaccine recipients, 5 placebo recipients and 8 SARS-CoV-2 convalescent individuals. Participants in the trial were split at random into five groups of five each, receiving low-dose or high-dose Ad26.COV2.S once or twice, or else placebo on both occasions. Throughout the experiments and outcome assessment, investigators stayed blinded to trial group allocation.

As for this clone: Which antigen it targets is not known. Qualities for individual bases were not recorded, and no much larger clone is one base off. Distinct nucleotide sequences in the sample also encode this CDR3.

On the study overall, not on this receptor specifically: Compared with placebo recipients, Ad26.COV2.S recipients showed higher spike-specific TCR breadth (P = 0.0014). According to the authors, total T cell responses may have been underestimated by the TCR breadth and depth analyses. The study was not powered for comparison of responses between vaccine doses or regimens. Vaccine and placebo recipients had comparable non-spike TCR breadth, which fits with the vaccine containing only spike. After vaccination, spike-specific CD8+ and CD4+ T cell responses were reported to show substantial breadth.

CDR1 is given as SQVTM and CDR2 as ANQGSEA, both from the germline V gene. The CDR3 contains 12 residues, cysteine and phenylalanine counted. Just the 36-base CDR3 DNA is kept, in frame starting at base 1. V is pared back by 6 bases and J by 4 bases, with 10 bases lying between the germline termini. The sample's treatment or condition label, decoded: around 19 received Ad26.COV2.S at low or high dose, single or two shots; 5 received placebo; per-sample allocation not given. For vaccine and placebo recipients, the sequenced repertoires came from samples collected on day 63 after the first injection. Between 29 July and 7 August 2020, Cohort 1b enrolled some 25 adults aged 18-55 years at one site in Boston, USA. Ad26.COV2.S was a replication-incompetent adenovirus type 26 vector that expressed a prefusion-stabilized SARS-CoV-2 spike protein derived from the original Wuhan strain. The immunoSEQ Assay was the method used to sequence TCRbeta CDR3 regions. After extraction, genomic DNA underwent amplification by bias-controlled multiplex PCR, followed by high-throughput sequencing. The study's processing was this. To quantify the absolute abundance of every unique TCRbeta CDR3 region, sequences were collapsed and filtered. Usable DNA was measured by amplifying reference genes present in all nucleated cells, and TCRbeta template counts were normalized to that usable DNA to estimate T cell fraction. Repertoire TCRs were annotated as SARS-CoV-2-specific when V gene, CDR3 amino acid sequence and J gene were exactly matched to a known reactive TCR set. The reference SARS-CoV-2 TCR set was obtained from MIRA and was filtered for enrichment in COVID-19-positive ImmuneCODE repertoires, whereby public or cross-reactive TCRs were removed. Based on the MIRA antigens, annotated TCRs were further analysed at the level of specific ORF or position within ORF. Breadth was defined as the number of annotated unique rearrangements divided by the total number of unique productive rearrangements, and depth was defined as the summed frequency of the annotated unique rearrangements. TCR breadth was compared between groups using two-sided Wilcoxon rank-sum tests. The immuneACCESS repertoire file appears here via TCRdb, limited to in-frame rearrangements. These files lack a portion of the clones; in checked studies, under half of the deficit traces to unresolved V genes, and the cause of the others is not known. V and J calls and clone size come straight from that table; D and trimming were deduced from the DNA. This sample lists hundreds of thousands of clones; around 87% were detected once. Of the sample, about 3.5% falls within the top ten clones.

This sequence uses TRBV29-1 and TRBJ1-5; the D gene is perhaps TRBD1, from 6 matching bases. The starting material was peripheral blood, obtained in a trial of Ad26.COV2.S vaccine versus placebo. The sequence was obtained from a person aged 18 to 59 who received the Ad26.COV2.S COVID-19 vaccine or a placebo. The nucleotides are TGCAGCGTGGGACAAGGGAATCAGCCCCAGCATTTT. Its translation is CSVGQGNQPQHF.